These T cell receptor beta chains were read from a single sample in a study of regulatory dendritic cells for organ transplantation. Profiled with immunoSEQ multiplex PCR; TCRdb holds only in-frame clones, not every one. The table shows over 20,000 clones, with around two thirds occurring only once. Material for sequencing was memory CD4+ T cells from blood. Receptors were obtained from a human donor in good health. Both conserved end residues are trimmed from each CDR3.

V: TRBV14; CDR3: ASSGDLGETQY
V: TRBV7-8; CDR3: ASRRTGSYEQY
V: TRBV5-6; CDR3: ASSPGTGGKGAF
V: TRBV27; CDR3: ASSFWAHEQY
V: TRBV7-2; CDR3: ASSLEGGWADTQY
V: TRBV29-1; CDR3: SVGSGGANEQY
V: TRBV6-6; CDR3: ASSYSAGAGADTQY
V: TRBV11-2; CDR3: ASSLAGGPRETQY
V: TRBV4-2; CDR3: ASSQTLAGGYEQY
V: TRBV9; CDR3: ASSPTVGGGTNEKLF
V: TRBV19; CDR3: ASSTSGANVLT
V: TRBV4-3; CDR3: ASSQDGQGGGYT
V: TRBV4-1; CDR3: ASSHGTGGNQPQH
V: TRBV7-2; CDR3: ASSLGGSLGGYT
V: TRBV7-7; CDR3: ASSLGGTGGRETQY
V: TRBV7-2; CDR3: ASSSPTVTWGGYT
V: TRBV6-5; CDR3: ASSYQGQGEKLF
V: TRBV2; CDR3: ASSSSTDTQY
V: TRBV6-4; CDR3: ASSGMGQGNSPLH
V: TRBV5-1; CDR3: ASSPGLANTDTQY
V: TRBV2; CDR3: ASKDRGILSPLH
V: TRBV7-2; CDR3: ASSLASQANSPLH
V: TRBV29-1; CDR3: SVEGEFTDTQY
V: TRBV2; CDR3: ASSEETSQLGV
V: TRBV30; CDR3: AWRHKDGAYEQY
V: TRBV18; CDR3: ASSPRTGDHYGYT
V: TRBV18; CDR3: ASLEGQGINEQF